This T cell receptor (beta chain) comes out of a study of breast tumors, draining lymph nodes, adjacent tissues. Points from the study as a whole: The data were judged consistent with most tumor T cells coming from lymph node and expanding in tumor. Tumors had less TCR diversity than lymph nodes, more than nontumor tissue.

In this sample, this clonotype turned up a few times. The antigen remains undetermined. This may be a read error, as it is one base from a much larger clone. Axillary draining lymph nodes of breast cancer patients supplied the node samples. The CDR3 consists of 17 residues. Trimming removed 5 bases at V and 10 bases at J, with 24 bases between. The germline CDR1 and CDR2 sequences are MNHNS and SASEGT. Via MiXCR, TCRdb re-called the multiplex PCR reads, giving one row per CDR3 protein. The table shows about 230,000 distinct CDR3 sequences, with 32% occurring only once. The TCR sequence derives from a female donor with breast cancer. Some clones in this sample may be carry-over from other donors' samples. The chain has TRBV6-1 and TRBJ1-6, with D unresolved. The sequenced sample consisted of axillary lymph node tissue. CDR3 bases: TGTGCCAGCAGTCAAACGGGGTCCGACGGTTTGAGGTCACCCCTCCACTTT. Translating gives CASSQTGSDGLRSPLHF.